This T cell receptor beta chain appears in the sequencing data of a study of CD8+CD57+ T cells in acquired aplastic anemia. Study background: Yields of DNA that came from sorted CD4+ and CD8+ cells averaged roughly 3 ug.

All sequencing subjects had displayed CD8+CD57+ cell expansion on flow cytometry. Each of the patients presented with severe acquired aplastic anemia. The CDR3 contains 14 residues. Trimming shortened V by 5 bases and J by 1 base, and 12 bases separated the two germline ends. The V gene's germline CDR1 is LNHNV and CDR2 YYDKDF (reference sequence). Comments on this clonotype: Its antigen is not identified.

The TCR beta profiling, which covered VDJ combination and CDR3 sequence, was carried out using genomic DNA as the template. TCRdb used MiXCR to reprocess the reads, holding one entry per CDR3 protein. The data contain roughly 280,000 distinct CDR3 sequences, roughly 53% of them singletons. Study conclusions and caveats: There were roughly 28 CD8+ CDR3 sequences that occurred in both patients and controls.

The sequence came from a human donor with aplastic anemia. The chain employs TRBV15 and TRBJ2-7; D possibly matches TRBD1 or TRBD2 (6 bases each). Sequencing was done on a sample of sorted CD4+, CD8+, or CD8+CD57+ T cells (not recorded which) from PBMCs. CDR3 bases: TGTGCCACCAGCGGAGGGGACACTTCCTACGAGCAGTACTTC. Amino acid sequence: CATSGGDTSYEQYF.